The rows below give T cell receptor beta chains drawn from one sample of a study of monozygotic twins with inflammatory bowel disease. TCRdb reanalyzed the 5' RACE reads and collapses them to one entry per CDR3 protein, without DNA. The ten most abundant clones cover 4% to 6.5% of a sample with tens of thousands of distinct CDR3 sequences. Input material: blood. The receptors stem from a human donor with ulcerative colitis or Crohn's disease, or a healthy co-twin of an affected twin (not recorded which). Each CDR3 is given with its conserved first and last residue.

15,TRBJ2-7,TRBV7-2,CASSRTGTGFYEQYF
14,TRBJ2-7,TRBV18,CASSPTGQGYEQYF
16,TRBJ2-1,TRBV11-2,CASSLEMPGAYNEQFF
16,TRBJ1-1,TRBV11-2,CASSLVLQTKRTEAFF
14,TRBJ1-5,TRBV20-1,CSARLAGTNQPQHF
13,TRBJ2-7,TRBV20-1,CSAPDPPIYEQYF
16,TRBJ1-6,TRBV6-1,CASTPWPGVSNSPLHF
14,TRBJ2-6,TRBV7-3,CASSPKPGANVLTF
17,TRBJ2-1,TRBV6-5,CASSYVYGGQGVNEQFF
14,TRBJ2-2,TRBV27,CASSPSRYTGELFF
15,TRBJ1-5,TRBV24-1,CATSDSVGGNQPQHF
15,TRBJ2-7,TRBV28,CASSFAGGISYEQYF
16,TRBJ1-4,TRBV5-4,CASSLPTAGTNEKLFF
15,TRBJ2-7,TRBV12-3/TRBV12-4,CASSLRTGSKYEQYF
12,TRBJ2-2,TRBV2,CASGVNTGELFF
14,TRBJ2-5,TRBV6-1,CASRPGTSGETQYF
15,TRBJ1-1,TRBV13,CASSQQGGRNTEAFF
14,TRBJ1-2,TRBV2,CASSGTTSSYGYTF
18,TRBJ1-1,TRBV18,CASSPLKGQNFMNTEAFF
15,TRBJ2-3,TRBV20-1,CSASGALESTDTQYF